This T cell receptor (beta chain) was identified in a study of blood T cells in healthy people across ages. Germline V gene data show CDR1 as MNHEY and CDR2 as SMNVEV (reference sequence). The CDR3 has 15 residues. Unmatched junction bases numbered 14, after V lost 9 bases and J lost 5 bases. The use of a sample-barcoded 5' primer and a J-beta primer mix characterized a second PCR of about 7 to 12 cycles. TCRdb independently ran MiXCR on the 5' RACE reads; one entry per CDR3 protein. Altogether about 730,000 distinct CDR3 sequences are present, about 40% being singletons, with the ten largest covering 20% to 25%.

Sequencing was carried out using blood. The sequence came from a woman in her sixties or seventies in good health. The chain couples TRBV27 to TRBJ2-5; 8 bases fit TRBD2. The CDR3 is CASSETSGVGETQYF. The CDR3 coding sequence is TGTGCCAGTAGTGAAACTAGCGGAGTGGGGGAGACCCAGTACTTC.